This T cell receptor beta chain is drawn from a study of T cell responses to AZD1222 COVID-19 vaccine. Sequencing was performed with immunoSEQ multiplex PCR; in TCRdb, only in-frame clones are kept and a portion is missing. This sample has over 100,000 clones, with 70% to 90% found just once. The sequencing used peripheral blood, collected on day 0 of AZD1222 vaccination. This receptor was identified in an adult in good health.

CDR3 DNA: TGTGCCAGCAGTCCACTGGAGAGAAACACCATATATTTT. This codes for CASSPLERNTIYF. V usage is TRBV6-5 and J usage is TRBJ1-3; no clear D. The CDR3 runs 13 residues. The V end was cut by 5 bases, the J end by 5 bases, with 10 bases between. Germline CDR1 MNHEY, CDR2 SVGAGI.